A selection of T cell receptor beta chains follows, all from one sample in a study of identical twins. TCRdb analysed the 5' RACE reads with MiXCR anew, one entry per CDR3 protein. The table records 450,000 to 600,000 distinct CDR3 sequences, more than 20% of them present only once. A further study also used this sample, focusing on yellow fever vaccine responses in identical twins.

Sequenced: CD4+ T cells sorted from blood. These receptor sequences come from a woman under 30 in good health. Both conserved end residues are part of each CDR3.

TRBJ2-2,TRBV15,CATRAGQNTGELFF
TRBJ1-5,TRBV12-3/TRBV12-4,CASSFGEPYSNQPQHF
TRBJ2-7,TRBV20-1,CSARQGASFEQYF
TRBJ2-1,TRBV4-1,CASSQAVAGGPPLNEQFF
TRBJ2-1,TRBV6-5,CASSYQSSGRDNEQFF
TRBJ2-3,TRBV28,CASSRGSGGRDTQYF
TRBJ1-2,TRBV20-1,CSAHRGANYGYTF
TRBJ2-1,TRBV28,CASSPSGGARYEQFF
TRBJ2-2,TRBV12-3/TRBV12-4,CASSLQELTGELFF
TRBJ2-1,TRBV19,CASSLRLPLNNEQFF
TRBJ2-1,TRBV5-5,CASSLRDRVYNEQFF
TRBJ1-4,TRBV7-9,CASGEEKLFF
TRBJ2-2,TRBV5-1,CASSPRAVSNTGELFF
TRBJ2-1,TRBV24-1,CATSEGGLTYNEQFF
TRBJ2-2,TRBV20-1,CSAREAGGHTGELFF
TRBJ2-5,TRBV12-3/TRBV12-4,CASSLAGGAETQYF
TRBJ2-5,TRBV5-1,CASSLGGQGQETQYF
TRBJ2-3,TRBV10-3,CAIASGGTSTDTQYF
TRBJ2-3,TRBV3-1,CASHTRAGGGKDTQYF
TRBJ2-2,TRBV7-9,CASSSRDPLGGELFF
TRBJ2-3,TRBV29-1,CSVEGAGPGVYTQYF
TRBJ2-5,TRBV5-1,CASSLLTGIQETQYF
TRBJ1-1,TRBV6-1,CASLRVKNTEAFF
TRBJ2-1,TRBV2,CASSEDRGLPEQFF
TRBJ2-2,TRBV6-1,CASSETVGSGELFF